These T cell receptor beta chains were read from a single sample in a study of cytomegalovirus exposure and HLA in healthy donors. Some clones are missing from TCRdb's copy, which holds only in-frame ones; the method was immunoSEQ multiplex PCR. The repertoire includes about 43,000 clones, roughly 60% of them detected once, and around 8.7% sits in the top ten. The sequencing input was PBMCs. The receptors stem from a human donor in good health. Both conserved end residues are part of each CDR3. The order of the fields is D gene, clone size, V gene, J gene, CDR3 protein, CDR3 DNA. D genes are given only for firm matches. A clone size is listed for some rows: how often the clone was seen (once, few, many), or a class if it is expanded.

D: TRBD2
size: .
V: TRBV7-6
J: TRBJ2-7
CDR3: CASSSGLADEQYF
DNA: TGTGCCAGCAGCTCAGGACTAGCAGACGAGCAGTACTTC

D: TRBD2
size: few
V: TRBV5-1
J: TRBJ2-7
CDR3: CASSVGLAGGLYEQYF
DNA: TGCGCCAGCAGCGTTGGACTAGCGGGGGGACTCTACGAGCAGTACTTC

D: TRBD1
size: .
V: TRBV6-5
J: TRBJ1-1
CDR3: CASSYFHRGPTEAFF
DNA: TGTGCCAGCAGTTACTTCCACAGGGGGCCCACTGAAGCTTTCTTT

D: .
size: few
V: TRBV12-5
J: TRBJ1-1
CDR3: CASGRRPLVYGPTRETEAFF
DNA: TGTGCTAGTGGTCGGCGACCTTTGGTCTACGGTCCGACAAGGGAGACTGAAGCTTTCTTT

D: .
size: few
V: TRBV30
J: TRBJ1-1
CDR3: CAWSRNSGTEAFF
DNA: TGTGCCTGGAGTCGAAATTCGGGCACTGAAGCTTTCTTT

D: .
size: .
V: TRBV18
J: TRBJ1-2
CDR3: CASSPEGTGPYYGYTF
DNA: TGTGCCAGCTCACCAGAAGGCACAGGACCTTACTATGGCTACACCTTC

D: TRBD1
size: .
V: TRBV7-9
J: TRBJ2-7
CDR3: CASSLAAGTGAHEQYF
DNA: TGTGCCAGCAGCTTAGCCGCCGGGACAGGGGCTCATGAGCAGTACTTC

D: .
size: .
V: TRBV7-9
J: TRBJ1-2
CDR3: CASSLGGYGYTF
DNA: TGTGCCAGCAGCTTAGGAGGGTATGGCTACACCTTC

D: .
size: few
V: TRBV6-5
J: TRBJ1-1
CDR3: CASSYGEGSTEAFF
DNA: TGTGCCAGCAGTTACGGGGAGGGTAGCACTGAAGCTTTCTTT

D: .
size: once
V: TRBV29-1
J: TRBJ1-1
CDR3: CSVEDHGGTEAFF
DNA: TGCAGCGTTGAAGATCACGGGGGGACGGAAGCTTTCTTT

D: .
size: .
V: TRBV5-1
J: TRBJ1-2
CDR3: CASSLDRPNYGYTF
DNA: TGCGCCAGCAGCTTGGACAGGCCTAACTATGGCTACACCTTC

D: .
size: few
V: TRBV19
J: TRBJ1-1
CDR3: CASSRGVREIEAFF
DNA: TGTGCCAGTAGTAGGGGGGTGAGGGAAATCGAAGCTTTCTTT

D: .
size: .
V: TRBV6-5
J: TRBJ1-1
CDR3: CASSIGGWPEAFF
DNA: TGTGCCAGCAGCATAGGGGGATGGCCTGAAGCTTTCTTT

D: .
size: .
V: TRBV19
J: TRBJ1-6
CDR3: CASIAGSNSPLHF
DNA: TGTGCCAGTATTGCGGGTTCTAATTCACCCCTCCACTTT

D: .
size: .
V: TRBV5-4
J: TRBJ2-3
CDR3: CASSKGQIDTQYF
DNA: TGTGCCAGTTCGAAGGGGCAAATAGATACGCAGTATTTT

D: TRBD1
size: .
V: TRBV30
J: TRBJ1-1
CDR3: CAWSGQGAAEAFF
DNA: TGTGCCTGGAGTGGACAGGGGGCTGCTGAAGCTTTCTTT

D: .
size: .
V: TRBV4-3
J: TRBJ1-2
CDR3: CASSQDPFYGGGSGYTF
DNA: TGCGCCAGCAGCCAAGACCCCTTTTATGGCGGGGGCTCTGGCTACACCTTC

D: .
size: .
V: TRBV10-1
J: TRBJ2-7
CDR3: CASSETPRGSYEQYF
DNA: TGCGCCAGCAGTGAAACCCCCAGGGGTTCCTACGAGCAGTACTTC

D: .
size: .
V: TRBV5-1
J: TRBJ1-2
CDR3: CASSLTGYGYTF
DNA: TGCGCCAGCAGCTTGACAGGCTATGGCTACACCTTC

D: TRBD2
size: once
V: TRBV2
J: TRBJ2-1
CDR3: CASSPLAGGSYNEQFF
DNA: TGTGCCAGCAGTCCTTTAGCGGGGGGCTCCTACAATGAGCAGTTCTTC

D: TRBD1
size: .
V: TRBV6-1
J: TRBJ2-7
CDR3: CASWGQGAYEQYF
DNA: TGTGCCAGCTGGGGACAGGGGGCTTACGAGCAGTACTTC

D: .
size: .
V: TRBV4-3
J: TRBJ2-7
CDR3: CASSQEGDGGYEQYF
DNA: TGCGCCAGCAGCCAAGAGGGCGACGGAGGCTACGAGCAGTACTTC

D: TRBD2
size: .
V: TRBV5-1
J: TRBJ2-1
CDR3: CASRATAGGMNEQFF
DNA: TGCGCCAGCAGAGCCACGGCGGGGGGGATGAATGAGCAGTTCTTC

D: .
size: few
V: TRBV15
J: TRBJ1-2
CDR3: CATSRAWRGHGYTF
DNA: TGTGCCACCAGCAGAGCCTGGCGGGGACATGGCTACACCTTC

D: TRBD1
size: .
V: TRBV15
J: TRBJ2-3
CDR3: CATSRRQGTDTQYF
DNA: TGTGCCACCAGCCGACGACAGGGAACAGATACGCAGTATTTT

D: .
size: once
V: TRBV7-9
J: TRBJ1-2
CDR3: CASSLGSSYGYTF
DNA: TGTGCCAGCAGCCTAGGAAGCTCCTATGGCTACACCTTC

D: TRBD1
size: .
V: TRBV18
J: TRBJ1-2
CDR3: CASSPIGQGDGYTF
DNA: TGTGCCAGCTCACCTATCGGACAGGGGGATGGCTACACCTTC

D: TRBD1
size: .
V: TRBV10-3
J: TRBJ1-4
CDR3: CAIGRDRGNEKLFF
DNA: TGTGCCATCGGACGCGACAGGGGTAATGAAAAACTGTTTTTT

D: .
size: few
V: TRBV29-1
J: TRBJ2-1
CDR3: CSVETGRLNEQFF
DNA: TGCAGCGTTGAAACCGGGAGACTAAATGAGCAGTTCTTC

D: TRBD1
size: .
V: TRBV27
J: TRBJ1-4
CDR3: CASTLGQGGKLFF
DNA: TGTGCCAGCACGCTGGGACAGGGGGGAAAACTGTTTTTT

D: .
size: few
V: TRBV6-5
J: TRBJ1-3
CDR3: CASSYKGFTGNTIYF
DNA: TGTGCCAGCAGTTACAAGGGGTTTACTGGAAACACCATATATTTT

D: .
size: .
V: TRBV7-8
J: TRBJ1-4
CDR3: CASSLAPATNEKLFF
DNA: TGTGCCAGCAGCTTAGCCCCGGCAACTAATGAAAAACTGTTTTTT

D: .
size: once
V: TRBV30
J: TRBJ1-4
CDR3: CAWSASKVGASEKLFF
DNA: TGTGCCTGGAGTGCTTCGAAGGTGGGCGCGAGTGAAAAACTGTTTTTT

D: .
size: .
V: TRBV11-2
J: TRBJ2-7
CDR3: CASSIYYEQYF
DNA: TGTGCCAGCAGCATTTACTACGAGCAGTACTTC

D: TRBD2
size: .
V: TRBV10-3
J: TRBJ2-5
CDR3: CAISDSGLAGVETQYF
DNA: TGTGCCATCAGTGACTCGGGACTAGCGGGGGTAGAGACCCAGTACTTC

D: .
size: .
V: TRBV5-4
J: TRBJ1-1
CDR3: CASSLQGRNSEAFF
DNA: TGTGCCAGCAGCTTGCAGGGGAGAAACTCTGAAGCTTTCTTT

D: TRBD1
size: .
V: TRBV5-6
J: TRBJ1-2
CDR3: CASNFRDRGYGYTF
DNA: TGTGCCAGCAACTTCCGGGACAGGGGATATGGCTACACCTTC

D: TRBD1
size: .
V: TRBV18
J: TRBJ1-1
CDR3: CASSQGQGNTEAFF
DNA: TGTGCCAGCTCACAGGGACAGGGGAACACTGAAGCTTTCTTT

D: .
size: .
V: TRBV7-2
J: TRBJ2-7
CDR3: CASSLAQFSYEQYF
DNA: TGTGCCAGCAGCTTAGCACAATTCTCCTACGAGCAGTACTTC

D: .
size: .
V: TRBV21-1
J: TRBJ2-5
CDR3: CASSKNSRHRAPQETQYF
DNA: TGTGCCAGCAGCAAAAATTCTCGGCACAGGGCGCCCCAAGAGACCCAGTACTTC

D: .
size: .
V: TRBV5-4
J: TRBJ2-1
CDR3: CASSRTESNEQFF
DNA: TGTGCCAGCAGCCGGACAGAGAGTAATGAGCAGTTCTTC

D: .
size: few
V: TRBV30
J: TRBJ2-3
CDR3: CAWSKLVSDTQYF
DNA: TGTGCCTGGAGTAAACTAGTTTCAGATACGCAGTATTTT

D: .
size: .
V: TRBV5-4
J: TRBJ2-7
CDR3: CASSLEGTGALYEQYF
DNA: TGTGCCAGCAGCTTGGAAGGTACAGGAGCTTTGTACGAGCAGTACTTC